The 21 T cell receptor beta chains given below trace back to one sample, sequenced in a study of blood T cell repertoires in COVID-19. The assay was immunoSEQ multiplex PCR, and TCRdb's table has in-frame clones only and misses some. Here the sample spans under 35,000 clones, 80% to 90% being singletons. The sequenced material came from peripheral blood. These receptors all stem from a woman in her forties or fifties with active COVID-19.

The rearrangement joins TRBV5-4 to TRBJ2-1; the match to TRBD1 covers 9 bases. The J segment lost 2 bases and the V segment lost 4 bases, leaving 7 bases of the junction unmatched. This CDR3 region has 16 residues. From germline, CDR1 is SGHNT and CDR2 YYREEE (reference sequence). The CDR3, as DNA: TGTGCCAGCAGCGTACCCACAGGGGGCGCCTACAATGAGCAGTTCTTC. Its protein product is CASSVPTGGAYNEQFF. The variable domain in full, with the rest retrieved from reference TRBV5-4 and TRBJ2-1, is ETGVTQSPTHLIKTRGQQVTLRCSSQSGHNTVSWYQQALGQGPQFIFQYYREEENGRGNFPPRFSGLQFPNYSSELNVNALELDDSALYLCASSVPTGGAYNEQFFGPGTRLTVL.

This chain links TRBV7-2 with TRBJ2-1; 12 bases are a match to TRBD2. Unmatched junction bases numbered 4, after V lost 5 bases and J lost 5 bases. The V gene's germline CDR1 is SGHTA and CDR2 FQGNSA. This CDR3 comprises 15 residues. CDR3 protein: CASSPGLAGNNEQFF. For the CDR3, the DNA is TGTGCCAGCAGCCCGGGACTAGCGGGCAACAATGAGCAGTTCTTC.

The chain carries TRBV9 and TRBJ2-7; perhaps TRBD1 as D (5 bases). Deletions cut 0 bases from V and 2 bases from J, with 12 bases between. CDR3 length: 15 amino acids. The germline V gene encodes CDR1 SGDLS and CDR2 YYNGEE. CDR3 residues: CASSVDDRLAYEQYF. DNA of the CDR3: TGTGCCAGCAGCGTAGACGACAGACTGGCCTACGAGCAGTACTTC.

Concerning this clone: No DNA is shown, since the ends of the CDR3 on it are uncertain; the CDR3 is the one TCRdb lists. The rearrangement links TRBV10-2 to TRBJ2-7; TRBD2, the table's D call, lacks a check against the DNA. Inclusive of both ends, the CDR3 amounts to 14 amino acids. Germline values: CDR1 WSHSY, CDR2 SAAADI. The CDR3: CASSSSGLAYEQYF.

The chain carries TRBV19 and TRBJ2-1; no definite D call. The V end was cut by 3 bases, the J end by 5 bases, with 8 bases between. CDR1 is LNHDA and CDR2 is SQIVND in the germline V gene (reference sequence). The CDR3 sequence is 13 residues long. The CDR3 protein is CASSIRLHNEQFF. The CDR3 nucleotides are TGTGCCAGTAGTATCCGACTGCACAATGAGCAGTTCTTC.

The chain joins TRBV7-9 to TRBJ2-1; 8 positions agree with TRBD2. V shed 3 bases, J shed 0 bases, and the junction held 1 base outside the gene matches. The CDR3 runs to 15 residues. The V gene's germline CDR1 is SEHNR and CDR2 FQNEAQ (reference sequence). The CDR3 coding sequence is TGTGCCAGCAGCTTTAGCGGGACCTCCTACAATGAGCAGTTCTTC. This codes for CASSFSGTSYNEQFF.

The gene calls are TRBV9 and TRBJ2-7, with 7 bases identical to TRBD1. This CDR3 spans 14 amino acids. Trimming cost V 2 bases and J 0 bases; bases outside gene matches: 2. CDR1 SGDLS and CDR2 YYNGEE come from the germline V gene. The CDR3 DNA follows: TGTGCCAGCAGCGTGACAGGGATCTCCTACGAGCAGTACTTC. Its protein product is CASSVTGISYEQYF.

The gene calls are TRBV5-1 and TRBJ2-1, with 11 bases aligning to TRBD2. The V segment lost 3 bases and the J segment 4 bases; nucleotides outside the gene matches: 3. The germline V gene encodes CDR1 SGHRS and CDR2 YFSETQ. This CDR3 has 15 residues. This CDR3 is CASSYRTSGYNEQFF. The CDR3 region has the DNA TGCGCCAGCAGCTATCGGACTAGCGGGTACAATGAGCAGTTCTTC.

The chain carries TRBV15 and TRBJ2-3; a possible D gene is TRBD2 (5 bases). Germline V gene sequence: CDR1 LNHNV, CDR2 YYDKDF (reference sequence). V gave up 1 base and J gave up 6 bases, with 14 bases separating them. The CDR3 length is 15 residues. The CDR3 DNA reads TGTGCCACCAGCAGAGTTCGGAGAGGGTTGGATACGCAGTATTTT. This sequence encodes CATSRVRRGLDTQYF.

This chain links TRBV3-1 (or the pseudogene TRBV3-2) with TRBJ2-3; 8 bases fit TRBD2. This CDR3 comprises 17 residues. Trimming cost V 1 base and J 3 bases; bases outside gene matches: 9. Germline V gene lookup returns CDR1 LGHDT and CDR2 YNNKEL (reference sequence). CDR3 loop: CASSQVVGGRRTDTQYF. CDR3 nucleotide sequence: TGTGCCAGCAGCCAAGTCGTTGGCGGGAGGAGGACAGATACGCAGTATTTT.

The J gene is TRBJ1-1, the V gene TRBV5-4; TRBD1 aligns across 7 bases. Germline loops: CDR1 SGHNT, CDR2 YYREEE (reference sequence). V shed 4 bases and J 10 bases; nucleotides not matched to a gene: 13. The length of the CDR3 is 14 residues. CDR3 DNA sequence: TGTGCCAGCAGCACAAGACAGGGAGACATGAGAGCTTTCTTT. Translating gives CASSTRQGDMRAFF.

V gene TRBV19 combines with J gene TRBJ2-7; 7 nucleotides match TRBD2. CDR1 is LNHDA and CDR2 is SQIVND in the germline V gene (reference sequence). The CDR3 contains 15 residues. Unmatched junction bases numbered 10, after V lost 5 bases and J lost 3 bases. The CDR3 DNA is TGTGCCAGTAGTTTTTCGGGGGAGGGGATCTACGAGCAGTACTTC. This sequence encodes CASSFSGEGIYEQYF.

This chain links TRBV6-1 with TRBJ2-3; D is possibly TRBD1 (6 bases). V was trimmed by 2 bases and J by 4 bases, leaving 7 bases between them. This CDR3 region has 13 residues. Germline V gives CDR1 MNHNS, CDR2 SASEGT. The CDR3 bases are TGTGCCAGCAGTGAACCAGGGGCAGATACGCAGTATTTT. It is translated as CASSEPGADTQYF.

In this sample, this clone is medium-sized. The rearrangement links TRBV29-1 to TRBJ1-1, with a possible D match to TRBD1 (6 bases). This CDR3 contains 12 residues. CDR1 is SQVTM and CDR2 is ANQGSEA in the germline V gene. V was pared by 2 bases and J by 4 bases, with 8 bases between. CDR3: CSVEQGPTEAFF. The DNA for the CDR3 is TGCAGCGTTGAACAGGGGCCCACTGAAGCTTTCTTT.

This clone came up once. V usage is TRBV3-1 (or the pseudogene TRBV3-2) and J usage is TRBJ2-2, with 9 positions matching TRBD1. The germline CDR1 and CDR2 sequences are LGHDT and YNNKEL (reference sequence). V shed 4 bases, J shed 6 bases, and the junction held 6 bases outside the gene matches. The CDR3 length is 15 residues. CDR3 region: CASSPGQGFPGELFF. The CDR3 coding sequence is TGTGCCAGCAGCCCGGGACAGGGCTTTCCCGGGGAGCTGTTTTTT.

V usage is TRBV9 and J usage is TRBJ2-7; D may be TRBD1 (6 bases). The germline V gene has CDR1 SGDLS and CDR2 YYNGEE. V was cut by 0 bases and J by 6 bases, with 10 bases left in between. CDR3 length: 13 amino acids. The CDR3, as DNA: TGTGCCAGCAGCGTAGGTGAAGGGGGCGAGCAGTACTTC. The encoded protein is CASSVGEGGEQYF.

The chain has TRBV21-1 and TRBJ2-4; no DNA check was done on the table's D call, TRBD1. TRBV21-1 is shown as a pseudogene. This CDR3 is 15 amino acids long. In DNA, the CDR3 is TGTGCCAGCAGCAAAGTAGGGACAGGGGTGGACATTCAGTACTTC. Amino acids: CASSKVGTGVDIQYF.

Within the sample, this clone is medium-sized. The rearrangement links TRBV28 to TRBJ2-1; D is unclear. Looked up from germline, CDR1 is MDHEN and CDR2 is SYDVKM. The CDR3 sequence is 19 residues long. The V and J ends lost 3 bases and 0 bases respectively, with 21 bases between them. The CDR3 is CASSFQRLYEISSYNEQFF. CDR3 in DNA: TGTGCCAGCAGTTTCCAACGACTCTACGAAATTAGCTCCTACAATGAGCAGTTCTTC.

V is TRBV28 and J is TRBJ2-5; D gene ambiguous. The ends were cut back, 1 base at V and 5 bases at J, with 11 bases in the middle. This CDR3 contains 14 residues. CDR1 and CDR2 (germline): MDHEN, SYDVKM. This CDR3 is CASSLSGFLETQYF. CDR3 in DNA: TGTGCCAGCAGTTTATCCGGGTTCTTGGAGACCCAGTACTTC. Variable domain in full (rest from reference TRBV28 and TRBJ2-5): DVKVTQSSRYLVKRTGEKVFLECVQDMDHENMFWYRQDPGLGLRLIYFSYDVKMKEKGDIPEGYSVSREKKERFSLILESASTNQTSMYLCASSLSGFLETQYFGPGTRLLVL.

V is TRBV11-2 and J is TRBJ2-1; 13 bases are shared with TRBD2. The CDR3 has 14 amino acids. Germline V gives CDR1 SGHAT, CDR2 FQNNGV. With V trimmed by 5 bases and J by 9 bases, 4 bases remained unmatched. CDR3 coding DNA: TGTGCCAGCAGCGGACTAGCGGGAGCGGGTGAGCAGTTCTTC. The encoded protein is CASSGLAGAGEQFF. The full variable domain, completed using reference TRBV11-2 and TRBJ2-1, is EAGVAQSPRYKIIEKRQSVAFWCNPISGHATLYWYQQILGQGPKLLIQFQNNGVVDDSQLPKDRFSAERLKGVDSTLKIQPAKLEDSAVYLCASSGLAGAGEQFFGPGTRLTVL.

The chain recombines TRBV19 with TRBJ1-1; tentatively, D is TRBD1 (6 bases). CDR1 LNHDA and CDR2 SQIVND come from the germline V gene (reference sequence). The length of the CDR3 is 12 residues. Deletions cut 6 bases from V and 5 bases from J, with 10 bases between. CDR3 sequence (DNA): TGTGCCAGTAGCCGGGACAAGACTGAAGCTTTCTTT. Its translation is CASSRDKTEAFF.